The 8 T cell receptor beta chains presented below share a single source sample, sequenced in a study of shared clonotypes between healthy human individuals. TCRdb keeps only in-frame clones here, not all; method: immunoSEQ multiplex PCR. The sample records a few million clones, just over 90% being singletons. Sequencing input: naive CD4+ T cells from PBMCs. Documented subset: CD45RA+ positively selected. These receptors originate from a man between 18 and 29 years old in good health. Some clones in this sample may be carry-over from other donors' samples.

Comments on this clone: At the DNA level, this CDR3 is encoded by other sequences in the same sample as well. The chain recombines TRBV11-3 with TRBJ2-3; no clear D. Germline loops: CDR1 SGHNT, CDR2 YENEEA. CDR3 size: 12 residues. V was pared by 5 bases and J by 0 bases, with 3 bases between. The CDR3 DNA follows: TGTGCCAGCAGCCTGAGCACAGATACGCAGTATTTT. Its translation is CASSLSTDTQYF.

The V and J genes are TRBV6-5 and TRBJ2-2, with D perhaps TRBD2 (7 bases). The CDR3 has 15 amino acids. Germline-derived CDR1 and CDR2 are MNHEY and SVGAGI. With 11 bases removed from V and 6 bases from J, the gap between germline ends came to 22 bases. The CDR3 region has the DNA TGTGCCGCTAGGGGAGGGACACCTCCCCCCGGGGAGCTGTTTTTT. Protein product: CAARGGTPPPGELFF.

The chain combines TRBV7-2 with TRBJ2-7, with 7 nucleotides matching TRBD2. Per the germline V gene, CDR1 is SGHTA and CDR2 is FQGNSA. This CDR3 has 14 residues. Trimming took 8 bases from V and 6 from J; bases not matched to a gene: 13. The CDR3 nucleotides are TGTGCCAGCGCCCCGGGGCGGGAGCTGGGCGAGCAGTACTTC. This translates into CASAPGRELGEQYF.

Concerning this clone: Other nucleotide sequences from this sample produce the same CDR3. The chain carries TRBV7-3 and TRBJ2-3, with 7 bases matching TRBD1. V shed 2 bases and J 0 bases; nucleotides not matched to a gene: 2. The CDR3 covers 15 residues. Looked up from germline, CDR1 is SGHTA and CDR2 is FQGTGA. In DNA form, the CDR3 reads TGTGCCAGCAGCTTAGACAGGGCAAGCACAGATACGCAGTATTTT. Translating it yields CASSLDRASTDTQYF.

This chain uses TRBV7-2 with TRBJ2-1; possible D gene TRBD2, 6 bases. Trimming stripped 1 base from V and 2 bases from J, with 9 bases between. Per the germline V gene, CDR1 is SGHTA and CDR2 is FQGNSA. This CDR3 spans 15 amino acids. The CDR3 sequence: CASSLGGVTYNEQFF. For the CDR3, the DNA is TGTGCCAGCAGCTTAGGGGGGGTGACCTACAATGAGCAGTTCTTC.

The chain couples TRBV7-2 to TRBJ2-7; 11 positions agree with TRBD2. J gave up 5 bases and V 0 bases, and 6 bases lay outside the gene matches. In germline, CDR1 is SGHTA, CDR2 FQGNSA. This CDR3 region has 16 residues. CDR3 in amino acids: CASSLASSGRWDEQYF. The DNA of the CDR3 is TGTGCCAGCAGCTTAGCGTCTAGCGGGAGGTGGGACGAGCAGTACTTC.

This sequence joins TRBV25-1 and TRBJ1-1, with D possibly TRBD1 on 5 matching bases. Trimming cost V 3 bases and J 3 bases, with 8 bases left between them. Germline loops: CDR1 MGHDK, CDR2 SYGVNS. The CDR3 has 13 amino acids. The CDR3 sequence is CASSDPGDTEAFF. The CDR3 DNA reads as TGTGCCAGCAGTGACCCGGGGGACACTGAAGCTTTCTTT.

The chain combines TRBV5-4 with TRBJ1-2, with D possibly TRBD1 on 6 matching bases. Germline values: CDR1 SGHNT, CDR2 YYREEE (reference sequence). The CDR3 extends over 14 amino acids. With 2 bases removed from V and 8 bases from J, the gap between germline ends came to 16 bases. This chain's CDR3 is CASSFGTNWEGYTF. The CDR3 nucleotides read TGTGCCAGCAGCTTCGGGACAAATTGGGAAGGCTACACCTTC.